This T cell receptor beta chain was recovered during a study of post-analysis software for immune sequencing data (dated by TCRdb to about 2015). General notes on the study: The recorded disease courses included relapsing-remitting, secondary progressive and progressive-relapsing multiple sclerosis, and some patients had no subtype annotation. A subset of samples was prepared in parallel using single-end sample barcoding, then pooled and co-amplified after Illumina adapter ligation. The multiple sclerosis patient repertoires were compared with more than 10 previously published healthy control repertoires from donors aged about 6 to 25 years. The paper as a whole reports these results and caveats: Strong co-clustering of samples prepared in the same batch was shown by direct clustering with F measure, prompting a batch-effect correction. Patients showed significantly higher frequencies than controls for a handful of TRBV segments, among them TRBV5-6, TRBV5-1 and TRBV20-1. The multiple sclerosis patient group was slightly younger than the control group. Compared with controls, multiple sclerosis patients had significantly lower normalized Chao1 diversity, a finding suggesting substantial peripheral T-cell clonal expansion.

Receptors were amplified or captured by PCR. Reads for this sample came from an Illumina HiSeq 2500. To reduce PCR and sequencing biases, unique molecular identifiers were incorporated into the TCR beta cDNA libraries. Approximately 500,000 cDNA molecules were obtained per 1 to 10 million input T cells, so each molecule approximated one T cell. The patient libraries were prepared and sequenced with the same protocol used for the earlier healthy control dataset. Within a given batch, samples were prepared together, multiplexed and sequenced on the same HiSeq lane. In the authors' own workflow: MIGEC handled the raw barcoded reads, throwing out single-read molecular identifier groups before consensus assembly and CDR3 extraction. VDJtools was used for post-analysis of the clonotype tables, and diversity was normalized by down-sampling every dataset to the size of the smallest sample. To correct batch-related cross-sample contamination, repertoire overlap clustering matched CDR3 amino acid sequences but not nucleotide sequences. TCRdb trimmed public reads at Q25 via fastp, called clones via MiXCR and kept in-frame beta chains. Each entry is one CDR3 protein sequence, shown with its most common DNA and genes. TCRdb's processing, not the authors' own work, is the source of the V and J calls. Within this sample are 450,000 to 650,000 distinct CDR3 sequences, with 44% of them counted one time only. The ten largest account for about 1.8% of the sample.

V is cut back by 1 base and J by 3 bases, with 7 bases in the junction unmatched. CDR1 is given as MGHRA and CDR2 as YSYEKL, both from the germline V gene. Reading from cysteine to phenylalanine, the CDR3 counts 16 amino acids. Only the CDR3 DNA is retained, 48 bases long and in frame from the first base. As concerns this clonotype: Its antigen remains undetermined. The sample holds no much larger clone one base away, and base qualities are not on file.

To demonstrate the VDJtools post-analysis software, the study profiled TCR beta repertoires from the peripheral blood of around 13 young patients with multiple sclerosis. The multiple sclerosis patients were children and adolescents between roughly 6 and 17 years of age. Sequenced material: blood. The rearranged chain carries TRBV4-1 and TRBJ2-5, and 8 junction bases match TRBD2. This TCR was recovered from a girl between 5 and 17 years old with multiple sclerosis. In nucleotide form, the sequence is TGCGCCAGCAGCCAAGGAGGGACTAGACTTGAAGAGACCCAGTACTTC. It is translated as CASSQGGTRLEETQYF.